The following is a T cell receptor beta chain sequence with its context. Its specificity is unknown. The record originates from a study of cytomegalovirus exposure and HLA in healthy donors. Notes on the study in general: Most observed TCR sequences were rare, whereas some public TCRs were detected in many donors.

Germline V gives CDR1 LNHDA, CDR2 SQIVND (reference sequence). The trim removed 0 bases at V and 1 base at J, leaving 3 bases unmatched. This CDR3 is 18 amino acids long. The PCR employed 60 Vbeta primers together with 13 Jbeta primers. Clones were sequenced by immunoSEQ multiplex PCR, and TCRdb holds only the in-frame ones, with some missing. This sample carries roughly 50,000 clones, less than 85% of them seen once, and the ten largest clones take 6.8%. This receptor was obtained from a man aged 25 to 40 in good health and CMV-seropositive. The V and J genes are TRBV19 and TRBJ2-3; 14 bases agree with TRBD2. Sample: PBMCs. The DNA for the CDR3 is TGTGCCAGTAGTATAGATTCGGGACTAGCGGGGGGCACAGATACGCAGTATTTT. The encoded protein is CASSIDSGLAGGTDTQYF.